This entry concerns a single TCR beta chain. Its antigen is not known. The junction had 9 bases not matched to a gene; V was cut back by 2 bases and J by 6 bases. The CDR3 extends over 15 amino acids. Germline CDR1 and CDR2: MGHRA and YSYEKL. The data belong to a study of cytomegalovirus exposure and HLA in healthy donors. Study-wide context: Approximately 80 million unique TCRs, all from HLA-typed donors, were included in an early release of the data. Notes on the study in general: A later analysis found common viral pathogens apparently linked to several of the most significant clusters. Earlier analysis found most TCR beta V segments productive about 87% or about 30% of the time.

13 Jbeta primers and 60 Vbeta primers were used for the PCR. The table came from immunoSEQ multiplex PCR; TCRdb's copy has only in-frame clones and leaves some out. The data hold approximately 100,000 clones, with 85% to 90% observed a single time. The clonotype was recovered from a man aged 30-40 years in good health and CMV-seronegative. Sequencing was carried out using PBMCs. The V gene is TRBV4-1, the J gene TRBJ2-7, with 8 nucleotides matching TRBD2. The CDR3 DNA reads TGCGCCAGCAGCCAACCGGGGGGGCTGGTTACCGAGCAGTACTTC. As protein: CASSQPGGLVTEQYF.